This T cell receptor beta chain was identified in a study of blood T cell repertoires in COVID-19. Across the study: Researchers got acute and convalescent COVID-19 samples from the United States, Italy and Spain. PBMCs, B-cell-depleted T cells, or T cells were the source of the cDNA or gDNA that made up the material.

V was cut by 7 bases and J by 1 base, with 10 bases left in between. CDR1 SNHLY and CDR2 FYNNEI come from the germline V gene. The CDR3 spans 13 residues. Authors' data handling: Nucleated cell number was recorded as an estimate derived from reference gene primer amplification. Sequenced by immunoSEQ multiplex PCR; TCRdb stores in-frame clones only, minus some. The D gene and trimming were derived from the DNA, and the V and J assignments and clone size from that table. The sample carries some 240,000 clones, about 83% recorded once. The receptor was derived from a middle-aged woman who had recovered from COVID-19. This chain joins TRBV2 and TRBJ1-1; D is unresolved. Source material: peripheral blood. In DNA, the CDR3 is TGTGCCAGCACTCGGTCGGGGAACACTGAAGCTTTCTTT. This codes for CASTRSGNTEAFF.